These T cell receptor beta chains were read from a single sample in a study of Graves' ophthalmopathy and Graves' hyperthyroidism. TCRdb ran MiXCR on the multiplex PCR reads and lists one entry per CDR3 protein. The sample consists of 620,000 or so distinct CDR3 sequences, 20% to 25% of them appearing once. The specimen was peripheral blood. The receptors stem from a woman under 30 with stable Graves' hyperthyroidism. Some clones in this sample may be carry-over from other donors' samples. Both conserved end residues are part of each CDR3. Fields, in order: J gene, V gene, clone size, D gene, CDR3 protein, CDR3 DNA. The D gene is left open where the match is weak. The size entry is marked missing in some rows and otherwise reads once, few, many or a size class.

j_gene: TRBJ1-6
v_gene: TRBV13
abundance: many
d_gene: NA
CDR3aa: CASSLRGGPIRSPLHF
CDR3nt: TGTGCCAGCAGCTTAAGAGGGGGACCTATTCGTTCACCCCTCCACTTT

j_gene: TRBJ1-2
v_gene: TRBV6-5
abundance: many
d_gene: TRBD1
CDR3aa: CASSYSQGAGGYTF
CDR3nt: TGTGCCAGCAGTTACTCACAGGGGGCTGGGGGCTACACCTTC

j_gene: TRBJ1-5
v_gene: TRBV19
abundance: few
d_gene: TRBD1
CDR3aa: CASILTGELGQPQHF
CDR3nt: TGTGCCAGTATCCTCACAGGGGAGCTTGGACAGCCCCAGCATTTT

j_gene: TRBJ1-1
v_gene: TRBV28
abundance: NA
d_gene: NA
CDR3aa: CASSSGVSEAFF
CDR3nt: TGTGCCAGCAGTTCAGGGGTGTCGGAGGCTTTCTTT

j_gene: TRBJ1-6
v_gene: TRBV12-3/TRBV12-4
abundance: few
d_gene: NA
CDR3aa: CASSLGVGGSPLHF
CDR3nt: TGTGCCAGCAGCTTAGGGGTCGGGGGTTCACCCCTCCACTTT

j_gene: TRBJ2-1
v_gene: TRBV6-2/TRBV6-3
abundance: few
d_gene: NA
CDR3aa: CASSWGRNEQFF
CDR3nt: TGTGCCAGCAGCTGGGGCCGGAATGAGCAGTTCTTC

j_gene: TRBJ1-5
v_gene: TRBV5-1
abundance: NA
d_gene: TRBD1
CDR3aa: CASRLIDTDRGNRQPQHF
CDR3nt: TGCGCCAGCAGACTAATCGATACCGACAGGGGGAATCGTCAGCCCCAGCATTTT

j_gene: TRBJ1-1
v_gene: TRBV12-3/TRBV12-4
abundance: NA
d_gene: TRBD1
CDR3aa: CASRSLQGATEAFF
CDR3nt: TGTGCCAGCAGATCCCTACAGGGGGCAACTGAAGCTTTCTTT

j_gene: TRBJ2-6
v_gene: TRBV12-3/TRBV12-4
abundance: many
d_gene: NA
CDR3aa: CASSLRRANVLTF
CDR3nt: TGTGCCAGCAGTTTAAGGAGGGCCAACGTCCTGACTTTC

j_gene: TRBJ1-3
v_gene: TRBV19
abundance: many
d_gene: NA
CDR3aa: CASSITAFGNTIYF
CDR3nt: TGTGCCAGTAGTATCACAGCCTTTGGAAACACCATATATTTT

j_gene: TRBJ2-7
v_gene: TRBV6-2/TRBV6-3
abundance: NA
d_gene: NA
CDR3aa: CASSYGLVGVFSYEQYF
CDR3nt: TGTGCCAGCAGTTACGGGTTAGTGGGTGTGTTCTCCTACGAGCAGTACTTC

j_gene: TRBJ1-1
v_gene: TRBV5-1
abundance: many
d_gene: TRBD1
CDR3aa: CASSSGQGASTEAFF
CDR3nt: TGCGCCAGCAGCTCTGGACAGGGGGCGAGCACTGAAGCTTTCTTT

j_gene: TRBJ2-2
v_gene: TRBV11-2
abundance: few
d_gene: TRBD2
CDR3aa: CASSYARGGGASGELFF
CDR3nt: TGTGCCAGCAGCTACGCCCGGGGCGGGGGGGCAAGCGGGGAGCTGTTTTTT

j_gene: TRBJ2-5
v_gene: TRBV9
abundance: NA
d_gene: NA
CDR3aa: CASSLYSSASQETQYF
CDR3nt: TGTGCCAGCTCACTGTACTCGAGCGCTTCCCAAGAGACCCAGTACTTC

j_gene: TRBJ2-7
v_gene: TRBV28
abundance: NA
d_gene: NA
CDR3aa: CASSFQSLGAYEQYF
CDR3nt: TGTGCCAGCAGTTTCCAATCCCTCGGGGCCTACGAGCAGTACTTC

j_gene: TRBJ1-1
v_gene: TRBV6-1
abundance: many
d_gene: NA
CDR3aa: CASSPSTGEDEAFF
CDR3nt: TGTGCCAGCAGCCCCAGTACGGGGGAAGATGAAGCTTTCTTT

j_gene: TRBJ1-1
v_gene: TRBV29-1
abundance: few
d_gene: NA
CDR3aa: CSVVDSLNTEAFF
CDR3nt: TGCAGCGTCGTCGACAGCCTGAACACTGAAGCTTTCTTT

j_gene: TRBJ2-7
v_gene: TRBV11-2
abundance: NA
d_gene: NA
CDR3aa: CASSLASRANEQYF
CDR3nt: TGTGCCAGCAGCTTAGCTTCCAGGGCCAACGAGCAGTACTTC